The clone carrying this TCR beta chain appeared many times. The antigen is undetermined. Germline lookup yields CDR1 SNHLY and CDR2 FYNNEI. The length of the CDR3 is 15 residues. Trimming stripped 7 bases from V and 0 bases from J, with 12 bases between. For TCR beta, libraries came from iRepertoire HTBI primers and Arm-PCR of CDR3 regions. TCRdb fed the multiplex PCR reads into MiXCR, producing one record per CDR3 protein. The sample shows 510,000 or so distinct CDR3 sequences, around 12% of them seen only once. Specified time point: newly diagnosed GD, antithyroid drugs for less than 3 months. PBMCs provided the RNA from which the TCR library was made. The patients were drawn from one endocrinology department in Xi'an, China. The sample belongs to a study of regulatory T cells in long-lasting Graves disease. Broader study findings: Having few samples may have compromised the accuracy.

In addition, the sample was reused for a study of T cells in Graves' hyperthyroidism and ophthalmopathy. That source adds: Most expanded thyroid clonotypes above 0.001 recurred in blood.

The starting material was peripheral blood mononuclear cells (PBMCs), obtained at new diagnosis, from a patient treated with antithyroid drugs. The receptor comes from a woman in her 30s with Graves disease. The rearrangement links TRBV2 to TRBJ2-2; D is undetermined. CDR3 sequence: CASITLGTNTGELFF. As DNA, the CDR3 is TGTGCCAGCATAACTCTTGGTACGAACACCGGGGAGCTGTTTTTT.